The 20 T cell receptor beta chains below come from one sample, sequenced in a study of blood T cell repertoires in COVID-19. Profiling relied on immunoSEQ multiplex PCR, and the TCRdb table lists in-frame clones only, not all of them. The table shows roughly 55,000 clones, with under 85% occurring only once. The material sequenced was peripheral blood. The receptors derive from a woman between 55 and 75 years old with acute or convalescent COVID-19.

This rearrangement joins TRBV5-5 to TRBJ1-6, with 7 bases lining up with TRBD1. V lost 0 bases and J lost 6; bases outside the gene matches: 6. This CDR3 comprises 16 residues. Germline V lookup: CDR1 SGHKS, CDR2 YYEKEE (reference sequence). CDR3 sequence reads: CASSLEGARTNSPLHF. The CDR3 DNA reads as TGTGCCAGCAGCTTGGAGGGGGCGCGGACTAATTCACCCCTCCACTTT. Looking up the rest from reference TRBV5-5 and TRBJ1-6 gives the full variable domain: DAGVTQSPTHLIKTRGQQVTLRCSPISGHKSVSWYQQVLGQGPQFIFQYYEKEERGRGNFPDRFSARQFPNYSSELNVNALLLGDSALYLCASSLEGARTNSPLHFGNGTRLTVT.

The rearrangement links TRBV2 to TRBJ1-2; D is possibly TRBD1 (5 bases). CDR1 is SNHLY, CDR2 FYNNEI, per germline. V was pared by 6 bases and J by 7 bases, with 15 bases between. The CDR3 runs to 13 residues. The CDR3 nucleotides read TGTGCCAGCAGGACCCGGGACTCCTCTGGCTACACCTTC. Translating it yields CASRTRDSSGYTF. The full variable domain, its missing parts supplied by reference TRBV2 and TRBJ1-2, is EPEVTQTPSHQVTQMGQEVILRCVPISNHLYFYWYRQILGQKVEFLVSFYNNEISEKSEIFDDQFSVERPDGSNFTLKIRSTKLEDSAMYFCASRTRDSSGYTFGSGTRLTVV.

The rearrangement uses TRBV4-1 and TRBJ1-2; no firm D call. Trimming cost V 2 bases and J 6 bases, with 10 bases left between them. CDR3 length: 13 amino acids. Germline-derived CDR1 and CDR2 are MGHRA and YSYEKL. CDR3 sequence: CASSQMAQDGYTF. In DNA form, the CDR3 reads TGCGCCAGCAGCCAAATGGCCCAGGATGGCTACACCTTC.

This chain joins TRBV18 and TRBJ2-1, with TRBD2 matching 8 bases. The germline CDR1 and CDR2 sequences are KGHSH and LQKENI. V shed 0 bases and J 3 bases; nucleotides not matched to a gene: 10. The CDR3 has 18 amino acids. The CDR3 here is CASSPPGKAGANYNEQFF. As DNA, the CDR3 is TGTGCCAGCTCACCACCTGGGAAAGCGGGGGCTAACTACAATGAGCAGTTCTTC.

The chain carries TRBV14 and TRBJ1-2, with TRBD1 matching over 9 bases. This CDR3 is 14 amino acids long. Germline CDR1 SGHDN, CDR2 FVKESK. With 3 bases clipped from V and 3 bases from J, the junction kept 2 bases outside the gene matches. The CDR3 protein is CASSQTGGHYGYTF. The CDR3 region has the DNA TGTGCCAGCAGCCAGACAGGGGGTCACTATGGCTACACCTTC. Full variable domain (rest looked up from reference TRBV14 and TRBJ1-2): EAGVTQFPSHSVIEKGQTVTLRCDPISGHDNLYWYRRVMGKEIKFLLHFVKESKQDESGMPNNRFLAERTGGTYSTLKVQPAELEDSGVYFCASSQTGGHYGYTFGSGTRLTVV.

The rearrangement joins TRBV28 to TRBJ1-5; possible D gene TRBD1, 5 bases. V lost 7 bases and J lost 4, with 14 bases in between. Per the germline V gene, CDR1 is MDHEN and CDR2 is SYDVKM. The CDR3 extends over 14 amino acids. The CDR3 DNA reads TGTGCCAGCACCGGGAGGGGCTTGAATCAGCCCCAGCATTTT. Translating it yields CASTGRGLNQPQHF.

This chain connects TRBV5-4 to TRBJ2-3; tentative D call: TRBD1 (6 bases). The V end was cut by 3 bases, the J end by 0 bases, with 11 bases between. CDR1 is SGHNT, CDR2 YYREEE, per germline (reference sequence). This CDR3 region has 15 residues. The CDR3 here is CASSWGQSSTDTQYF. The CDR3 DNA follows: TGTGCCAGCAGCTGGGGACAATCTAGCACAGATACGCAGTATTTT.

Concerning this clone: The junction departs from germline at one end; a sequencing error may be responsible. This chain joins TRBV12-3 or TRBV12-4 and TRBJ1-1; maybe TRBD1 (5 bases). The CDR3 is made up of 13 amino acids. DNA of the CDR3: TGTGCCAGCAGTTTAGCGGGGGGGGGACGCAACACCTTT. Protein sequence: CASSLAGGGRNTF.

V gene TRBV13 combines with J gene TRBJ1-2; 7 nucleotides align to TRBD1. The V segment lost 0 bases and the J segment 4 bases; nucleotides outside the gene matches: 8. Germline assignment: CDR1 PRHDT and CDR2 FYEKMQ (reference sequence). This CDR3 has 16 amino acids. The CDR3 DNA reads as TGTGCCAGCAGCTTAGGCCGCACAGGGGTTACCTATGGCTACACCTTC. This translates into CASSLGRTGVTYGYTF.

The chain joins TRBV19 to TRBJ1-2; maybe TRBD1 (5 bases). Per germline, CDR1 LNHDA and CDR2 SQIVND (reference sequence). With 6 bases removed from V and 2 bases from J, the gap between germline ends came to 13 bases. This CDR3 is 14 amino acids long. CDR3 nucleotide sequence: TGTGCCAGTAGAGTCTCCCAGGGCAACTATGGCTACACCTTC. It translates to CASRVSQGNYGYTF.

The CDR3 DNA follows: TGTGCCTGGAGCGGAGTGGGGGGGGCTAATTCACCCCTCCACTTT. Translation gives CAWSGVGGANSPLHF. This chain links TRBV30 with TRBJ1-6; weak D call: TRBD1 (6 bases). Trimming took off 3 bases at V and 6 bases at J, with 15 bases between the two ends. In germline, CDR1 is GTSNPN, CDR2 SVGIG (reference sequence). The CDR3 length is 15 residues.

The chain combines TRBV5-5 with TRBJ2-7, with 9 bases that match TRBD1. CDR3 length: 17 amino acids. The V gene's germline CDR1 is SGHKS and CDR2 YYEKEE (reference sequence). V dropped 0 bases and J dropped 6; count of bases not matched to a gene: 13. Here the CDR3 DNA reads TGTGCCAGCAGCTTGGCCGGGGTCGGACAGGGGCAGGGCGAGCAGTACTTC. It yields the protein CASSLAGVGQGQGEQYF.

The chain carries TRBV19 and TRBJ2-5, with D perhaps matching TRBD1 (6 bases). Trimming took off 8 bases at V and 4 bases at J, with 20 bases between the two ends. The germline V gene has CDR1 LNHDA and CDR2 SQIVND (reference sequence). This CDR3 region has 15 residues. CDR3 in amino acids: CASQSPAGAGETQYF. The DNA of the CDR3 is TGTGCCAGTCAATCCCCCGCAGGGGCAGGAGAGACCCAGTACTTC.

The chain's CDR3 is CASSKAASNQPQHF. CDR3 in DNA: TGTGCCAGTAGTAAGGCGGCTAGCAATCAGCCCCAGCATTTT. This chain joins TRBV19 and TRBJ1-5; D is unresolved. V lost 4 bases and J 0 bases, leaving 7 bases between the germline ends. The germline V gene encodes CDR1 LNHDA and CDR2 SQIVND (reference sequence). This CDR3 is 14 amino acids long.

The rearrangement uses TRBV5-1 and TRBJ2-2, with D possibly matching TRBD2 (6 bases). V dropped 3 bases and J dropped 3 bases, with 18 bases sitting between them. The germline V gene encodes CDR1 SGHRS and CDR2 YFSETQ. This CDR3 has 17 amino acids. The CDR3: CASSSPRRGSDTGELFF. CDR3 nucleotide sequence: TGCGCCAGCAGCTCGCCCAGGCGGGGTTCGGACACCGGGGAGCTGTTTTTT.

The CDR3 loop is CASSFTLSYNEQFF. CDR3 coding DNA: TGTGCCAGCAGCTTTACTCTCTCCTACAATGAGCAGTTCTTC. This chain connects TRBV5-6 to TRBJ2-1, with D unclear. This CDR3 is 14 amino acids long. Germline-derived CDR1 and CDR2 are SGHDT and YYEEEE. Trimming left V 2 bases short and J 0 bases short, with 6 bases between.

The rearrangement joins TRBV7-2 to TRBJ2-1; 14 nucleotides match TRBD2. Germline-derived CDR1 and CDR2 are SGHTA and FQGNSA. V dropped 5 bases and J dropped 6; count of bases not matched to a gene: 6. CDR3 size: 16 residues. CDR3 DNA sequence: TGTGCCAGCAGCCCTATGACTAGCGGGAGGGCCAATGAGCAGTTCTTC. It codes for CASSPMTSGRANEQFF.

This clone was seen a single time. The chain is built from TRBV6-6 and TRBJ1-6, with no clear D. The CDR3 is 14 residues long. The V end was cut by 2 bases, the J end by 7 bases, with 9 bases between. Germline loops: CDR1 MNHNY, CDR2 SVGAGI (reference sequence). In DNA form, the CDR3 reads TGTGCCAGCAGTTACCCGGAGGGAAATTCACCCCTCCACTTT. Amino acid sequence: CASSYPEGNSPLHF.

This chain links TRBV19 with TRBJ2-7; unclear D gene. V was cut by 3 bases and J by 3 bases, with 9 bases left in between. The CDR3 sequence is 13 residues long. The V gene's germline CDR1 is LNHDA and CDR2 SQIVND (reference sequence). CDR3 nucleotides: TGTGCCAGTAGTATCAACTCCGGCTACGAGCAGTACTTC. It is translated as CASSINSGYEQYF. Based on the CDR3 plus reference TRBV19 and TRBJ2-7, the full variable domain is DGGITQSPKYLFRKEGQNVTLSCEQNLNHDAMYWYRQDPGQGLRLIYYSQIVNDFQKGDIAEGYSVSREKKESFPLTVTSAQKNPTAFYLCASSINSGYEQYFGPGTRLTVT.

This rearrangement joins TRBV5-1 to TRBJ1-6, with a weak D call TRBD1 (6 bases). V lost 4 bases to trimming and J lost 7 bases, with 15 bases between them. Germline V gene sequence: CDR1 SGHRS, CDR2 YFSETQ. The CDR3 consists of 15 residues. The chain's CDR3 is CASSTSGTSNSPLHF. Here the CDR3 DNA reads TGCGCCAGCAGCACATCCGGGACATCAAATTCACCCCTCCACTTT.